A selection of T cell receptor beta chains follows, all from one sample in a study of OX40 agonist ivuxolimab in advanced cancers. Libraries were prepared by immunoSEQ multiplex PCR; TCRdb keeps only in-frame clonotypes and omits some of them. Of just under 75,000 clones listed, roughly 92% are singletons. Sequencing was performed on CD4+ or CD8+ T cells sorted from blood, taken in a trial of the OX40 agonist ivuxolimab. The receptors originated from an adult with an advanced solid tumor such as melanoma, head and neck, liver or kidney cancer. CDR3s include the opening cysteine and the closing phenylalanine or tryptophan. D genes are given only for firm matches. Rows may omit the clone size; those that give it use once, few, many or a size class.

d_call j_call clone_size v_call cdr3_aa cdr3_nt
TRBD2 TRBJ2-2 NA TRBV7-8 CASSLVLAGATGELFF TGTGCCAGCAGCTTAGTGCTAGCGGGAGCGACCGGGGAGCTGTTTTTT
NA TRBJ2-3 NA TRBV11-3 CASSFSRGTDTQYF TGTGCCAGCAGCTTCTCCCGGGGCACAGATACGCAGTATTTT
TRBD2 TRBJ2-5 NA TRBV5-1 CASSLGLAGVETQYF TGCGCCAGCAGCTTGGGACTAGCGGGAGTAGAGACCCAGTACTTC
TRBD1 TRBJ2-3 NA TRBV11-3 CASSLGTGGADTQYF TGTGCCAGCAGCTTAGGAACAGGGGGTGCAGATACGCAGTATTTT
NA TRBJ1-4 NA TRBV14 CASSPTGRPFEKLFF TGTGCCAGCAGCCCAACAGGAAGGCCTTTCGAAAAACTGTTTTTT
TRBD2 TRBJ2-1 NA TRBV10-1 CASSKGTSGRGNEQFF TGCGCCAGCAGCAAAGGGACTAGCGGGAGGGGAAATGAGCAGTTCTTC
NA TRBJ2-7 NA TRBV27 CASSPAYEQYF TGTGCCAGCAGTCCGGCCTACGAGCAGTACTTC
TRBD1 TRBJ2-7 NA TRBV5-4 CASSQTGTTYEQYF TGTGCCAGCAGCCAGACAGGGACCACCTACGAGCAGTACTTC
TRBD1 TRBJ1-1 once TRBV6-5 CASRSGTVNTEAFF TGTGCCAGCAGATCCGGGACAGTGAACACTGAAGCTTTCTTT
NA TRBJ1-5 NA TRBV10-3 CATNRGRGDQPQHF TGTGCCACAAATCGTGGACGGGGAGATCAGCCCCAGCATTTT
TRBD2 TRBJ2-7 NA TRBV27 CASSGDRDMLAGGPAYEQYF TGTGCCAGCAGTGGGGACAGAGACATGCTAGCGGGAGGGCCCGCCTACGAGCAGTACTTC
NA TRBJ2-3 NA TRBV7-9 CASSLAVATDTQYF TGTGCCAGCAGCTTAGCGGTCGCGACAGATACGCAGTATTTT
NA TRBJ1-2 NA TRBV5-1 CASSFGQIYGYTF TGCGCCAGCAGCTTCGGCCAGATCTATGGCTACACCTTC
NA TRBJ2-5 NA TRBV14 CASSQAGETQYF TGTGCCAGCAGCCAAGCCGGGGAGACCCAGTACTTC
NA TRBJ2-6 NA TRBV12-5 CASGLVGVNVLTF TGTGCTAGTGGTTTGGTTGGGGTCAACGTCCTGACTTTC
NA TRBJ1-1 once TRBV6-5 CASSYRGTPGAEAFF TGTGCCAGCAGTTACAGGGGCACACCCGGGGCAGAAGCTTTCTTT
TRBD1 TRBJ2-7 NA TRBV5-5 CASSLQGLGYEQYF TGTGCCAGCAGCTTACAGGGGTTGGGCTACGAGCAGTACTTC
NA TRBJ1-1 NA TRBV5-6 CASSLLQGTGAEAFF TGTGCCAGCAGCTTGTTGCAGGGGACGGGGGCTGAAGCTTTCTTT
NA TRBJ2-2 NA TRBV7-2 CASSSASAGSMELFF TGTGCCAGCAGCTCTGCTAGCGCCGGGTCGATGGAGCTGTTTTTT
NA TRBJ2-6 NA TRBV30 CAWEGKSSGANVLTF TGTGCCTGGGAGGGAAAAAGCTCTGGGGCCAACGTCCTGACTTTC
TRBD2 TRBJ2-3 NA TRBV2 CASSAGLATSTDTQYF TGTGCCAGCAGTGCCGGACTAGCGACGAGCACAGATACGCAGTATTTT
NA TRBJ2-2 NA TRBV11-2 CASSRRLSNTGELFF TGTGCCAGCAGCCGCCGGCTTTCGAACACCGGGGAGCTGTTTTTT
NA TRBJ2-6 NA TRBV19 CASSIRGAGANVLTF TGTGCCAGTAGTATCCGCGGGGCTGGGGCCAACGTCCTGACTTTC
TRBD1 TRBJ2-7 NA TRBV7-8 CASSSRDPGQGLYEQYF TGTGCCAGCAGCTCCCGGGATCCGGGACAGGGTCTCTACGAGCAGTACTTC
TRBD1 TRBJ1-2 once TRBV29-1 CSVEVAGQAFYGYTF TGCAGCGTTGAAGTCGCGGGACAGGCGTTCTATGGCTACACCTTC
NA TRBJ2-5 NA TRBV11-3 CASSLSRGKETQYF TGTGCCAGCAGCTTGAGCAGGGGAAAAGAGACCCAGTACTTC
TRBD2 TRBJ2-1 NA TRBV4-3 CASSQDHLGLAGTGKQFF TGCGCCAGCAGCCAAGATCATTTGGGACTAGCGGGAACAGGGAAGCAGTTCTTC
TRBD2 TRBJ2-3 NA TRBV7-2 CASSARLAGGADTQYF TGTGCCAGCAGCGCCCGACTAGCGGGAGGCGCAGATACGCAGTATTTT
TRBD2 TRBJ2-1 NA TRBV7-9 CASSLLGLASYNEQFF TGTGCCAGCAGCTTACTGGGACTAGCTTCCTACAATGAGCAGTTCTTC
TRBD2 TRBJ2-1 NA TRBV2 CASSVLTSGSGDEQFF TGTGCCAGCAGCGTCTTGACTAGCGGGAGCGGCGATGAGCAGTTCTTC
TRBD1 TRBJ1-2 NA TRBV7-8 CASSLVSVSTGVLRGYTF TGTGCCAGCAGCTTAGTCTCCGTCTCGACAGGGGTTTTGCGGGGCTACACCTTC
NA TRBJ2-7 NA TRBV2 CATQGAGPRRMAYEQYF TGTGCAACTCAAGGGGCGGGACCACGGCGGATGGCCTACGAGCAGTACTTC
NA TRBJ1-5 NA TRBV2 CASRARQISNQPQHF TGTGCCAGCAGGGCCCGGCAGATCAGCAATCAGCCCCAGCATTTT
NA TRBJ2-7 NA TRBV6-9 CASSQAYEQYF TGTGCCAGCAGTCAGGCTTACGAGCAGTACTTC
NA TRBJ2-1 NA TRBV4-1 CASSQERVSGYMFF TGCGCCAGCAGCCAAGAGAGGGTGTCAGGGTATATGTTCTTC
TRBD1 TRBJ2-7 NA TRBV6-1 CASSVTGGTYEQYF TGTGCCAGCAGTGTGACAGGGGGTACCTACGAGCAGTACTTC
NA TRBJ1-5 once TRBV9 CASSVLGNQPQHF TGTGCCAGCAGCGTATTAGGCAATCAGCCCCAGCATTTT
NA TRBJ1-2 NA TRBV5-6 CASSLANAGRNYGYTF TGTGCCAGCAGCTTGGCCAATGCAGGGAGGAACTATGGCTACACCTTC
NA TRBJ2-7 NA TRBV7-9 CASSPQGEQYF TGTGCCAGCAGCCCACAGGGCGAGCAGTACTTC
NA TRBJ2-5 NA TRBV6-6 CASSYEETQYF TGTGCCAGCAGTTACGAGGAGACCCAGTACTTC
NA TRBJ1-2 NA TRBV29-1 CSVEDRGVAGGYTF TGCAGCGTTGAAGATCGGGGGGTAGCTGGCGGCTACACCTTC
TRBD2 TRBJ2-1 NA TRBV7-9 CASSLAPGLAGAGDEQFF TGTGCCAGCAGCTTAGCCCCCGGACTAGCGGGAGCGGGCGATGAGCAGTTCTTC
TRBD2 TRBJ2-2 NA TRBV11-2 CASSFLAGVKTGELFF TGTGCCAGCAGCTTCCTAGCGGGAGTGAAGACCGGGGAGCTGTTTTTT
NA TRBJ2-5 NA TRBV4-1 CASSQDRASVTDF TGCGCCAGCAGCCAAGATAGGGCCTCCGTTACTGACTTC
NA TRBJ1-3 few TRBV9 CASSSGGGNTIYF TGTGCCAGCAGCTCGGGTGGGGGAAACACCATATATTTT
NA TRBJ2-1 NA TRBV5-1 CASSSTGINNEQFF TGCGCCAGCAGCTCGACGGGGATCAACAATGAGCAGTTCTTC
TRBD2 TRBJ2-3 NA TRBV29-1 CSVVPSGRAVDTQYF TGCAGCGTTGTTCCTAGCGGGAGGGCCGTGGATACGCAGTATTTT
TRBD1 TRBJ2-1 NA TRBV19 CASSLRQGGEQFF TGTGCCAGTAGTCTCAGACAGGGGGGTGAGCAGTTCTTC
TRBD1 TRBJ1-2 NA TRBV11-2 CASSPRQGDNYGYTF TGTGCCAGCAGCCCGAGACAGGGGGATAACTATGGCTACACCTTC
TRBD2 TRBJ2-1 once TRBV4-2 CASSQASGSGNEQFF TGTGCCAGCAGCCAAGCCAGCGGGAGTGGGAATGAGCAGTTCTTC
TRBD1 TRBJ2-7 NA TRBV9 CASSPNSPGQEIYEQYF TGTGCCAGCAGCCCTAACAGCCCGGGACAGGAAATCTACGAGCAGTACTTC
TRBD1 TRBJ2-3 once TRBV5-1 CASSYGQEASTDTQYF TGCGCCAGCAGTTATGGACAGGAGGCTAGCACAGATACGCAGTATTTT
NA TRBJ1-1 NA TRBV5-1 CASRREGTEAFF TGCGCCAGCAGAAGGGAGGGCACTGAAGCTTTCTTT
NA TRBJ1-1 NA TRBV19 CASSTVGRGSTEAFF TGTGCCAGTAGTACGGTAGGCAGGGGAAGCACTGAAGCTTTCTTT
TRBD1 TRBJ2-7 NA TRBV19 CASRDPGQGNDEQYF TGTGCCAGTAGAGATCCGGGACAGGGAAACGACGAGCAGTACTTC
NA TRBJ2-5 NA TRBV2 CASTTDNSRETQYF TGTGCCAGTACTACGGACAACTCTAGGGAGACCCAGTACTTC
TRBD1 TRBJ1-1 NA TRBV4-1 CASSHPGQGAQAFF TGCGCCAGCAGCCACCCTGGACAGGGGGCGCAGGCTTTCTTT
TRBD1 TRBJ1-4 NA TRBV19 CASSMGQSYEKLFF TGTGCCAGTAGTATGGGACAGTCATATGAAAAACTGTTTTTT
NA TRBJ2-2 once TRBV5-1 CASSLETGTGELFF TGCGCCAGCAGCTTGGAGACGGGTACCGGGGAGCTGTTTTTT
NA TRBJ2-7 once TRBV14 CASRATSGSYEQYF TGTGCCAGCAGGGCGACATCGGGATCCTACGAGCAGTACTTC